The 7 T cell receptor beta chains reported below all come from one sample, sequenced in a study of T cells in Graves' hyperthyroidism and ophthalmopathy. Researchers took RNA transcripts and amplified the TCR beta CDR3 regions from them. The TCR CDR3 first-round RT-PCR relied on the HTBI primer set. TCRdb fed the multiplex PCR reads into MiXCR, producing one record per CDR3 protein. Seen here are over 500,000 distinct CDR3 sequences, 15% to 20% observed once, and the top ten hold around 32%. The sequencing sample was made of blood. The source of these receptors is a woman in her twenties or thirties with Graves' ophthalmopathy.

This clonotype has at least ten counts. The J gene is TRBJ2-3, the V gene TRBV7-9; TRBD1 might be the D (5 bases). This CDR3 is 14 amino acids long. Between the trimmed V and J ends, which lost 0 bases and 5 bases, there was a span of 9 bases. From germline, CDR1 is SEHNR and CDR2 FQNEAQ (reference sequence). The CDR3 protein is CASSLATVGDTQYF. DNA of the CDR3: TGTGCCAGCAGCTTAGCGACAGTTGGAGATACGCAGTATTTT. Looking up the rest from reference TRBV7-9 and TRBJ2-3 gives the full variable domain: DTGVSQNPRHKITKRGQNVTFRCDPISEHNRLYWYRQTLGQGPEFLTYFQNEAQLEKSRLLSDRFSAERPKGSFSTLEIQRTEQGDSAMYLCASSLATVGDTQYFGPGTRLTVL.

The table lists this clonotype with a few counts. This chain links TRBV6-1 with TRBJ2-3; 14 bases match TRBD2. The CDR3 spans 17 residues. V gave up 8 bases and J gave up 5 bases; unmatched junction bases: 12. Germline lookup yields CDR1 MNHNS and CDR2 SASEGT. This CDR3 is CASGLAGGRSPEDTQYF. Written as DNA, the CDR3 is TGTGCCAGCGGACTAGCGGGAGGCCGGAGCCCCGAAGATACGCAGTATTTT.

This clonotype was counted ten times or more. The CDR3 nucleotides are TGTGCCATCAGTGAGTCAGTTGGGGACAATGAGCAGTTCTTC. Translated, it gives CAISESVGDNEQFF. The chain combines TRBV10-3 with TRBJ2-1; D uncertain. In germline, CDR1 is ENHRY, CDR2 SYGVKD. V shed 0 bases and J shed 5 bases, with 8 bases lying between them. This CDR3 contains 14 residues.

This clonotype was recorded at least ten times. The V and J genes are TRBV6-1 and TRBJ2-3; 8 nucleotides agree with TRBD2. This CDR3 is 14 amino acids long. With 10 bases clipped from V and 4 bases from J, the junction kept 10 bases outside the gene matches. Germline CDR1 and CDR2: MNHNS and SASEGT. CDR3 DNA: TGTGCCACAAAAAGCGGGAGCGTAGCAGATACGCAGTATTTT. Translated, it gives CATKSGSVADTQYF.

The V and J genes are TRBV19 and TRBJ2-5, with 8 nucleotides matching TRBD1. The trim removed 1 base at V and 4 bases at J, leaving 2 bases unmatched. Germline V CDR1 and CDR2: LNHDA, SQIVND (reference sequence). The length of the CDR3 is 14 residues. CDR3 sequence (DNA): TGTGCCAGTAGTATAGGGACAGGGCCAGAGACCCAGTACTTC. Amino acid sequence: CASSIGTGPETQYF.

This rearrangement joins TRBV3-1 to TRBJ1-6; weak D call: TRBD1 (6 bases). This CDR3 spans 13 amino acids. Germline CDR1 reads LGHDT; CDR2 reads YNNKEL (reference sequence). V lost 3 bases to trimming and J lost 8 bases, with 8 bases between them. CDR3 region: CASSQNRDSPLHF. The CDR3 DNA follows: TGTGCCAGCAGCCAGAACAGGGATTCACCCCTCCACTTT.

In this sample, this clonotype turned up many times. The V gene is TRBV12-3 or TRBV12-4, the J gene TRBJ1-1; 7 bases match TRBD1. The length of the CDR3 is 13 residues. Trimming cost V 4 bases and J 5 bases; bases outside gene matches: 4. CDR3 DNA: TGTGCCAGCAGTTCTGACAGGGTGACTGAAGCTTTCTTT. This codes for CASSSDRVTEAFF.